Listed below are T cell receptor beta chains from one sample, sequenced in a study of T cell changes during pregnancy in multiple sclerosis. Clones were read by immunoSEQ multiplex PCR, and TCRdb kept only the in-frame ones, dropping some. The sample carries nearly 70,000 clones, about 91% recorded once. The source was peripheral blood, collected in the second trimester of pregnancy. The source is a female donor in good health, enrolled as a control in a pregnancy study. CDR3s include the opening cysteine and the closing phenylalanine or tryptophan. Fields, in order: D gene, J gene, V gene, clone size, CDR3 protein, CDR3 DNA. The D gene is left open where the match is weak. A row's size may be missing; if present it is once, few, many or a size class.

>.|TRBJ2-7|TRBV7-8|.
CASSYLSYEQYF
TGTGCCAGCAGCTATCTCTCCTACGAGCAGTACTTC
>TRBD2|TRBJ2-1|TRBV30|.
CAWSVAGEAYNEQFF
TGTGCCTGGAGTGTAGCGGGAGAGGCCTACAATGAGCAGTTCTTC
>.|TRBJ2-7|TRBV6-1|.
CASSVDILIYEQYF
TGTGCCAGCAGCGTGGACATACTTATCTACGAGCAGTACTTC
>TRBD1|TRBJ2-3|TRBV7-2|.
CASSSGRQGQDTQYF
TGTGCCAGCAGCTCCGGCCGACAGGGTCAAGATACGCAGTATTTT
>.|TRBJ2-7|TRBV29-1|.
CSVDRGGYEQYF
TGCAGCGTTGACAGGGGTGGCTACGAGCAGTACTTC
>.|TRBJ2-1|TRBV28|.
CASRLGIYLGSRGYNEQFF
TGTGCCAGCAGGCTTGGGATTTACTTGGGCTCAAGGGGTTACAATGAGCAGTTCTTC
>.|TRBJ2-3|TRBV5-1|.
CASSLVQGTGTQYF
TGCGCCAGCAGCTTGGTACAGGGTACTGGTACGCAGTATTTT
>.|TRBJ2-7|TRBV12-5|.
CASGAGLASYEQYF
TGTGCTAGTGGTGCTGGTCTAGCCTCCTACGAGCAGTACTTC
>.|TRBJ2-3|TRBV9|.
CASPGQQGSSTDTQYF
TGTGCCAGCCCCGGCCAACAGGGTAGTAGCACAGATACGCAGTATTTT
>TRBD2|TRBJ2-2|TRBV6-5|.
CASSYSTSGSTGELFF
TGTGCCAGCAGTTACTCGACTAGCGGGAGCACCGGGGAGCTGTTTTTT
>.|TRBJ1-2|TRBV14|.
CASSQADNYGYTF
TGTGCCAGCAGCCAAGCAGATAACTATGGCTACACCTTC
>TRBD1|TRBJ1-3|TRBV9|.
CASSPTTGAIENTIYF
TGTGCCAGCAGCCCGACCACAGGGGCTATCGAAAACACCATATATTTT
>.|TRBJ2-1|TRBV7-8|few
CASSFRNEQFF
TGTGCCAGCAGCTTTCGGAATGAGCAGTTCTTC
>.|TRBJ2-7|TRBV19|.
CASREQGESFEGEYF
TGTGCCAGTAGAGAACAAGGGGAAAGTTTCGAAGGGGAGTACTTC
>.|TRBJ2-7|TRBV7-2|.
CASTLLTGPGSYEQYF
TGTGCCAGCACCCTGCTTACAGGGCCTGGATCCTACGAGCAGTACTTC
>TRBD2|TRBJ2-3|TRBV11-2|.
CASSLVAGASTDTQYF
TGTGCCAGCAGCTTAGTAGCGGGGGCAAGCACAGATACGCAGTATTTT
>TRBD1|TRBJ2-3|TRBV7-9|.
CASSTGQGKDTQYF
TGTGCCAGCAGCACCGGACAGGGGAAAGATACGCAGTATTTT
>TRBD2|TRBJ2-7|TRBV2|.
CASRGLGGGAYEQYF
TGTGCCAGCAGGGGGTTAGGCGGGGGGGCATACGAGCAGTACTTC
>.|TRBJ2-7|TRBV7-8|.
CASSLREASYEQYF
TGTGCCAGCAGCCTTCGAGAAGCCTCCTACGAGCAGTACTTC
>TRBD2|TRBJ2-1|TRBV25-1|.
CASATSSGGSYNEQFF
TGTGCCAGCGCGACTAGCTCCGGTGGGTCCTACAATGAGCAGTTCTTC
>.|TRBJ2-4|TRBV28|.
CASSLRVSLAKNIQYF
TGTGCCAGCAGTTTGAGGGTGTCACTAGCCAAAAACATTCAGTACTTC
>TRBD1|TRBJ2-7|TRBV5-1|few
CASSLPQGDYEQYF
TGCGCCAGCAGCTTACCTCAGGGGGACTACGAGCAGTACTTC
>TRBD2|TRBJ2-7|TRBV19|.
CASRASGSYEQYF
TGTGCCAGTAGGGCTAGCGGGAGCTACGAGCAGTACTTC
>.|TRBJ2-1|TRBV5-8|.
CASSFSSSWYNEQFF
TGTGCCAGCAGCTTTAGTAGCAGTTGGTACAATGAGCAGTTCTTC
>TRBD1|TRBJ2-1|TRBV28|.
CASSFGQVYNEQFF
TGTGCCAGCAGTTTCGGACAGGTTTACAATGAGCAGTTCTTC
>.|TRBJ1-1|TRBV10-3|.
CAISEQAVNTEAFF
TGTGCCATCAGTGAGCAGGCCGTGAACACTGAAGCTTTCTTT
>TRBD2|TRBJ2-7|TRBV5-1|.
CASSFSSSGYSYEQYF
TGCGCCAGCAGCTTTTCGTCTAGCGGTTACTCCTACGAGCAGTACTTC
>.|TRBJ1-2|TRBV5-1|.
CASSLDVGGYTF
TGCGCCAGCAGCTTGGATGTCGGGGGCTACACCTTC
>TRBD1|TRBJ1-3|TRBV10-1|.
CANRTGRGNTIYF
TGCGCCAATCGGACAGGGAGAGGAAACACCATATATTTT
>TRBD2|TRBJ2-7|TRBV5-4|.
CASSAGLAEFYEQYF
TGTGCCAGCAGCGCGGGACTAGCGGAATTCTACGAGCAGTACTTC
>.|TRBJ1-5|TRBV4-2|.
CASSQERGRGNQPQHF
TGTGCCAGCAGCCAAGAAAGGGGGAGAGGCAATCAGCCCCAGCATTTT
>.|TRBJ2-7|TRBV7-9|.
CASSLATGTSPYEQYF
TGTGCCAGCAGCTTAGCGACAGGGACTTCCCCCTACGAGCAGTACTTC
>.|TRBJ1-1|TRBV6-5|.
CASSSPGFEAFF
TGTGCCAGCAGCTCACCGGGGTTTGAAGCTTTCTTT
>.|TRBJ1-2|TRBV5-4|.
CASSSRTDLNYGYTF
TGTGCCAGCAGTTCGAGGACAGACCTTAACTATGGCTACACCTTC
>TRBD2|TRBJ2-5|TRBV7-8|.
CASSSERGAGVETQYF
TGTGCCAGCAGCTCCGAGCGGGGGGCGGGGGTAGAGACCCAGTACTTC
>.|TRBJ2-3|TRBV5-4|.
CASRTNRDGTQYF
TGTGCCAGCAGGACGAACAGGGACGGTACGCAGTATTTT
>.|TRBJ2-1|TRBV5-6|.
CASSLDWPSSYNEQFF
TGTGCCAGCAGCTTGGATTGGCCAAGCTCCTACAATGAGCAGTTCTTC
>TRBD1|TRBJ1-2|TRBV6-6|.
CASSLLDRGDYGYTF
TGTGCCAGCAGTCTCTTGGACAGGGGAGACTATGGCTACACCTTC
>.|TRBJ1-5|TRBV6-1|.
CASSEPGYSNQPQHF
TGTGCCAGCAGTGAACCGGGGTACAGCAATCAGCCCCAGCATTTT
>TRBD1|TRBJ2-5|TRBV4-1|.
CASSQLETGKETQYF
TGCGCCAGCAGCCAGCTGGAGACAGGGAAAGAGACCCAGTACTTC
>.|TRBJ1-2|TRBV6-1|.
CASSEYHTNYGYTF
TGTGCCAGCAGTGAATACCACACTAACTATGGCTACACCTTC
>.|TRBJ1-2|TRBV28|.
CASNGGGDYGYTF
TGTGCCAGCAACGGTGGAGGTGACTATGGCTACACCTTC
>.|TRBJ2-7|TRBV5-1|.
CASSLAAPGEQYF
TGCGCCAGCAGCTTGGCGGCCCCAGGAGAGCAGTACTTC
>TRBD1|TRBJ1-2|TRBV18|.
CASSPGQGGIYGYTF
TGTGCCAGCTCACCGGGACAGGGCGGCATCTATGGCTACACCTTC
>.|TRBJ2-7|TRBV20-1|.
CSARPREEQYF
TGCAGTGCTAGACCCCGGGAAGAGCAGTACTTC